This T cell receptor beta chain was captured in a study of PD-L1 blockade in urothelial cancer. Overall study context: The authors examined blood 3 weeks (second dose) and 6 weeks after treatment start. Findings and caveats of the study: Better progression-free and overall survival followed lower pretreatment blood clonality.

CDR3 length: 16 amino acids. The J segment lost 1 base and the V segment lost 4 bases, leaving 8 bases of the junction unmatched. The V gene's germline CDR1 is MNHEY and CDR2 SMNVEV (reference sequence). Assay used: immunoSEQ multiplex PCR; TCRdb lists only in-frame clones, some missing. The data contain around 50,000 clones, more than 75% of them seen just once; the ten biggest clones take up roughly 1.7%. Remarks on this clone: The target antigen is unknown.

The time point denotes: pretreatment peripheral blood. Samples were collected from each patient before treatment and during treatment. Each patient gave between 1 and 8 of them in total. This TCR was recovered from a man aged 45 to 65 with urothelial cancer. The rearrangement links TRBV27 to TRBJ2-3, with TRBD2 identical over 7 bases. This specimen was PBMCs, taken around atezolizumab (anti-PD-L1) treatment. The CDR3 here is CASSSLWSGGTDTQYF. DNA for the CDR3: TGTGCCAGCAGTTCCCTCTGGAGCGGGGGCACAGATACGCAGTATTTT.